This TCR beta chain was captured in a study of T cell repertoires in cytomegalovirus infection. The overall study: Indicated by public TCR beta signatures were CMV infection and matching HLA type.

The CDR3 covers 15 residues. Germline V gene lookup returns CDR1 MNHEY and CDR2 SVGEGT. V was pared by 2 bases and J by 2 bases, with 5 bases of the junction left unmatched. MiXCR was run by TCRdb on the reads, yielding one entry per CDR3 protein. The sample lists around 740,000 distinct CDR3 sequences, less than 40% occurring once. Study-wide results and caveats: Dominating the ex vivo response were TCR beta clonotypes that were CMV-specific and HLA-C-restricted. Cumulative frequency (of public TCR beta family members) identified carriers of CMV plus the relevant HLA.

As for this clonotype: As yet, its antigen is unknown.

Sequenced input: PBMCs. J is TRBJ2-5 and V is TRBV6-2 or TRBV6-3; TRBD2 agrees at 7 bases. This sequence was found in a human donor in good health (CMV status not recorded). Some clones in this sample may be carry-over from other donors' samples. CDR3 DNA sequence: TGTGCCAGCAGTTACGGGGGGGACGGTCAAGAGACCCAGTACTTC. Protein sequence: CASSYGGDGQETQYF.